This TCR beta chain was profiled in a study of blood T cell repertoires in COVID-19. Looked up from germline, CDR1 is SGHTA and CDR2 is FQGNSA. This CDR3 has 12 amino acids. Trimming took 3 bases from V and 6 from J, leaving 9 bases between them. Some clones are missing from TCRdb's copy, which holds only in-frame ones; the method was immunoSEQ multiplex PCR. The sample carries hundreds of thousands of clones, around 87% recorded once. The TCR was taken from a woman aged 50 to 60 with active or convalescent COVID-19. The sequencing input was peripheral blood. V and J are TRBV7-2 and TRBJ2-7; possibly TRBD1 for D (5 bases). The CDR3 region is CASSFLGREQYF. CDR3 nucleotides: TGTGCCAGCAGCTTTCTGGGGCGCGAGCAGTACTTC.